This T cell receptor (beta chain) stems from a study of radiotherapy plus CTLA-4 blockade in lung cancer. General study points: Some TCR clones had been derived from tumors. These clones expanded in peripheral blood after radiotherapy plus ipilimumab.

Sequenced by immunoSEQ multiplex PCR; TCRdb stores in-frame clones only, minus some. Found here are about 98,000 clones, 82% of them singletons; the top ten hold roughly 3.5%. The CDR3 length is 15 residues. The V end lost 3 bases, the J end lost 6 bases, and 19 bases lay between the germline ends. Germline lookup yields CDR1 SGHRS and CDR2 YFSETQ. On this clone itself: Its antigen is unidentified.

This clonotype was obtained from a human donor with non-small cell lung cancer who had a partial response to radiotherapy plus ipilimumab. The source material was peripheral blood, sampled from a patient treated with radiotherapy plus ipilimumab. The J gene is TRBJ2-7, the V gene TRBV5-1; maybe TRBD2 (5 bases). The CDR3 nucleotides read TGCGCCAGCAGCTCCACCGGAGGTCCAGTTCGCGAGCAGTACTTC. Protein sequence: CASSSTGGPVREQYF.